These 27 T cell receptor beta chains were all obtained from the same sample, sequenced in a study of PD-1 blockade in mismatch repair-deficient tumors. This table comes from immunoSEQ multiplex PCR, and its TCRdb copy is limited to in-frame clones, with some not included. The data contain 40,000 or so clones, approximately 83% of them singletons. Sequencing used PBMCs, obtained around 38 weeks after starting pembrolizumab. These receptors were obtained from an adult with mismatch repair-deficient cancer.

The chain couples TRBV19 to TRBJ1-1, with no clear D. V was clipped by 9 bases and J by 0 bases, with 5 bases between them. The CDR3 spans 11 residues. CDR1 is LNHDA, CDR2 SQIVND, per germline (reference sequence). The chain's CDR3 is CASSVNTEAFF. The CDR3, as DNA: TGTGCCAGCTCAGTGAACACTGAAGCTTTCTTT.

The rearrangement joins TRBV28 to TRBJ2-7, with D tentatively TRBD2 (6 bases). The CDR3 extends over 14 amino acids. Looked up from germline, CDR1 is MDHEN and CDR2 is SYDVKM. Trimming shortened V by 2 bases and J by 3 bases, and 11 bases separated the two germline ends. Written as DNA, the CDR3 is TGTGCCAGCAGTTTAGGAGGGACTTACTACGAGCAGTACTTC. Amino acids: CASSLGGTYYEQYF. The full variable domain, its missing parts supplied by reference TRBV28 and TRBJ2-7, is DVKVTQSSRYLVKRTGEKVFLECVQDMDHENMFWYRQDPGLGLRLIYFSYDVKMKEKGDIPEGYSVSREKKERFSLILESASTNQTSMYLCASSLGGTYYEQYFGPGTRLTVT.

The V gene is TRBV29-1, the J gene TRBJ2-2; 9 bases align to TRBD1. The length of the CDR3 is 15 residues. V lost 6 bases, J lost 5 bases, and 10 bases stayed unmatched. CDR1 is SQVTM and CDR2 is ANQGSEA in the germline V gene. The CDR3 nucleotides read TGCAGCGTCCTAAGGGGGACAGGGCCAACCGGGGAGCTGTTTTTT. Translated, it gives CSVLRGTGPTGELFF.

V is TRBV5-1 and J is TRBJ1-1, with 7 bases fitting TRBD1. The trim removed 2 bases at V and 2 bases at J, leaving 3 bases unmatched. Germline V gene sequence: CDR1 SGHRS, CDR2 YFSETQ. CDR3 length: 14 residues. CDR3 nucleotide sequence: TGCGCCAGCAGCTTCCGGGACAGCAACACTGAAGCTTTCTTT. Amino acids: CASSFRDSNTEAFF.

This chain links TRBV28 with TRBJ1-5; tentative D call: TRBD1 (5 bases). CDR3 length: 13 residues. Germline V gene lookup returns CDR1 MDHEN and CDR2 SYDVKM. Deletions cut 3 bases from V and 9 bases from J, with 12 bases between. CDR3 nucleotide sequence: TGTGCCAGCAGTTTGGGGGGAAAGCGGCCCCAGCATTTT. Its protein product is CASSLGGKRPQHF. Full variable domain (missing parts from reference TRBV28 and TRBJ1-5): DVKVTQSSRYLVKRTGEKVFLECVQDMDHENMFWYRQDPGLGLRLIYFSYDVKMKEKGDIPEGYSVSREKKERFSLILESASTNQTSMYLCASSLGGKRPQHFGDGTRLSIL.

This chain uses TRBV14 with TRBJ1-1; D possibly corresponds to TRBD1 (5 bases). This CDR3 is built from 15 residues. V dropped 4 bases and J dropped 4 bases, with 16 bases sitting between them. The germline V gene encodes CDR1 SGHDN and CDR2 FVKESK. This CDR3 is CASSLYGGSFTEAFF. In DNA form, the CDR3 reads TGTGCCAGCAGCCTGTACGGGGGTTCATTCACTGAAGCTTTCTTT. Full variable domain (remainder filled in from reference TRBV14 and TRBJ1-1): EAGVTQFPSHSVIEKGQTVTLRCDPISGHDNLYWYRRVMGKEIKFLLHFVKESKQDESGMPNNRFLAERTGGTYSTLKVQPAELEDSGVYFCASSLYGGSFTEAFFGQGTRLTVV.

CDR3 in amino acids: CASSGGGGRGFWDIQYF. The CDR3 coding sequence is TGTGCCAGCAGTGGAGGCGGCGGGAGAGGTTTTTGGGACATTCAGTACTTC. The chain has TRBV6-1 and TRBJ2-4; 7 bases align to TRBD2. This CDR3 has 17 amino acids. V lost 4 bases and J lost 8; bases outside the gene matches: 17. CDR1 is MNHNS and CDR2 is SASEGT in the germline V gene.

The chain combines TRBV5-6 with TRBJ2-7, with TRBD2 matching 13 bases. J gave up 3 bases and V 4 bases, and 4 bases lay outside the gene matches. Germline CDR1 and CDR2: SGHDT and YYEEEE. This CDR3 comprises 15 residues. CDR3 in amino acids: CASSPRTSGSYEQYF. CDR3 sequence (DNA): TGTGCCAGCAGCCCACGGACTAGCGGGAGCTACGAGCAGTACTTC.

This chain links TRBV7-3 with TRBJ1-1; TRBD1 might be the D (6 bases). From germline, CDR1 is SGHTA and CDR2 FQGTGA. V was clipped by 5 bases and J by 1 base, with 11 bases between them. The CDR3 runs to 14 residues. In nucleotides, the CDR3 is TGTGCCAGCAGCCCTAAGACAGGGAACACTGAAGCTTTCTTT. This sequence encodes CASSPKTGNTEAFF.

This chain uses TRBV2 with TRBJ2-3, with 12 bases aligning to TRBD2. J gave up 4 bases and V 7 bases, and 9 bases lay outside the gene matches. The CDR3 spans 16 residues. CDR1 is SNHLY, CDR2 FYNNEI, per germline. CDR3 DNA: TGTGCCAGCAACAGACTAGCGGGAGAGGGCGCAGATACGCAGTATTTT. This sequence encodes CASNRLAGEGADTQYF. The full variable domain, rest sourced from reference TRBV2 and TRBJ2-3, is EPEVTQTPSHQVTQMGQEVILRCVPISNHLYFYWYRQILGQKVEFLVSFYNNEISEKSEIFDDQFSVERPDGSNFTLKIRSTKLEDSAMYFCASNRLAGEGADTQYFGPGTRLTVL.

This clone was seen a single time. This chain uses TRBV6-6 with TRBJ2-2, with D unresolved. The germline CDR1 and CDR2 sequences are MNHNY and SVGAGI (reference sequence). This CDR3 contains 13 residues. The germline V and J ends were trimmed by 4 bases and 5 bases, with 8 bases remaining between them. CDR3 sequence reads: CASSFLETGELFF. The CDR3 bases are TGTGCCAGCAGTTTCCTAGAAACCGGGGAGCTGTTTTTT.

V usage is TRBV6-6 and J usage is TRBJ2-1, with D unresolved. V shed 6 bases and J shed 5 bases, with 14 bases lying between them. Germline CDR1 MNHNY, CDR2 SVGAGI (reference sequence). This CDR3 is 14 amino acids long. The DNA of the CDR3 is TGTGCCAGCAGCCCCCTGAGCCTTAACAATGAGCAGTTCTTC. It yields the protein CASSPLSLNNEQFF.

The CDR3 DNA follows: TGTGCCAGCAGCTTAGCTCCTAGCGACGAGCAGTACTTC. It yields the protein CASSLAPSDEQYF. The V and J genes are TRBV7-3 and TRBJ2-5; TRBD2 is a possible D gene (6 bases). The DNA end lines up better with TRBJ2-7; the J call may be wrong. Germline CDR1 and CDR2: SGHTA and FQGTGA. The CDR3 loop spans 13 amino acids.

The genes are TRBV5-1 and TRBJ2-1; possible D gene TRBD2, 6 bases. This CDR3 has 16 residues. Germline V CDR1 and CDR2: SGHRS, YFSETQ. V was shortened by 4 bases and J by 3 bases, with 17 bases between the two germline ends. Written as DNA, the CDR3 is TGCGCCAGCAGCCGTAGTAGCGGAGGTGACTACAATGAGCAGTTCTTC. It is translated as CASSRSSGGDYNEQFF.

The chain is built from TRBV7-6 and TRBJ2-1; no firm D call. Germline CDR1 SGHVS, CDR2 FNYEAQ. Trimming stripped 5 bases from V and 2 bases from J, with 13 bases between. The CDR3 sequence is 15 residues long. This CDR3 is CASSPRGVPYNEQFF. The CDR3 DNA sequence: TGTGCCAGCAGCCCCCGAGGCGTCCCCTACAATGAGCAGTTCTTC.

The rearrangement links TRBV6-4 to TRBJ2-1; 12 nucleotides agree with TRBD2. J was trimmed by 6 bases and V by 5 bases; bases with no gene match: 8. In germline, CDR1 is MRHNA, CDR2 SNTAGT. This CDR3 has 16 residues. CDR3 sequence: CASSQSPGLAGNEQFF. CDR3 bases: TGTGCCAGCAGTCAGTCCCCGGGACTAGCGGGCAATGAGCAGTTCTTC.

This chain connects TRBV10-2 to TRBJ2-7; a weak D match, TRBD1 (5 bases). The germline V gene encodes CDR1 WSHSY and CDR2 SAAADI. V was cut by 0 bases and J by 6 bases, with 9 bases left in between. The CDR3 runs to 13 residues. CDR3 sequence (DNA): TGCGCCAGCAGTGAGTCAGGGGTTAGCGAGCAGTACTTC. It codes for CASSESGVSEQYF.

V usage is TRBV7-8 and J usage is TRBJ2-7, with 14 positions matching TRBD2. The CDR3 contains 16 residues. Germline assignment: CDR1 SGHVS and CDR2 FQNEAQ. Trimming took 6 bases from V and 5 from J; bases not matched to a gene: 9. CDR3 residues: CASRTGLAGARNEQYF. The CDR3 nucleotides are TGTGCCAGCAGAACGGGACTAGCGGGAGCAAGGAACGAGCAGTACTTC. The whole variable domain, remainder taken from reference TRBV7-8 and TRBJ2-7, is GAGVSQSPRYKVAKRGQDVALRCDPISGHVSLFWYQQALGQGPEFLTYFQNEAQLDKSGLPSDRFFAERPEGSVSTLKIQRTQQEDSAVYLCASRTGLAGARNEQYFGPGTRLTVT.

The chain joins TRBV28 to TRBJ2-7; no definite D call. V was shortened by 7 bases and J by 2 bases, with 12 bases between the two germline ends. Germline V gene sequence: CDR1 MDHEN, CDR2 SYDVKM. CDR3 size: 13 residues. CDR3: CASTASVAYEQYF. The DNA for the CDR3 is TGTGCCAGCACCGCAAGCGTAGCCTACGAGCAGTACTTC.

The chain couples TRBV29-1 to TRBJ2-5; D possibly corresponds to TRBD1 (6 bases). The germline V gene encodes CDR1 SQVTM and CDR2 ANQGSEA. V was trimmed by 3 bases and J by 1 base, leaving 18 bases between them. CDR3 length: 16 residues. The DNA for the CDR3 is TGCAGCGTTGAGGATTTCGGGACATTACTCCAAGAGACCCAGTACTTC. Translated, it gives CSVEDFGTLLQETQYF.

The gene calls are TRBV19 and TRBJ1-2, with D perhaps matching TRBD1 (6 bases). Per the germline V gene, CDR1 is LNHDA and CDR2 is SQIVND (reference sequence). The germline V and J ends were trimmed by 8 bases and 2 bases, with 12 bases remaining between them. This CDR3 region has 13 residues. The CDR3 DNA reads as TGTGCCAGTCGACAGGACCTCAACTATGGCTACACCTTC. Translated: CASRQDLNYGYTF.

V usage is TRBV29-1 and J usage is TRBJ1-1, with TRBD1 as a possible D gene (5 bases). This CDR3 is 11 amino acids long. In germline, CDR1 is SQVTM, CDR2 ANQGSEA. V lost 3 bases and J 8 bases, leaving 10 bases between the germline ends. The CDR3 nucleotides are TGCAGCGTTGAGAGGAACAGGGAAGCTTTCTTT. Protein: CSVERNREAFF. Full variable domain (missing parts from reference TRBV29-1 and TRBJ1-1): SAVISQKPSRDICQRGTSLTIQCQVDSQVTMMFWYRQQPGQSLTLIATANQGSEATYESGFVIDKFPISRPNLTFSTLTVSNMSPEDSSIYLCSVERNREAFFGQGTRLTVV.

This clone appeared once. The CDR3 loop reads CASSLRSVGNTEAFF. The CDR3, as DNA: TGTGCCAGCAGCTTAAGGAGTGTGGGGAACACTGAAGCTTTCTTT. The chain uses TRBV7-3 and TRBJ1-1; no reliable D call. V was cut by 1 base and J by 1 base, with 10 bases left in between. Germline-derived CDR1 and CDR2 are SGHTA and FQGTGA. The CDR3 length is 15 residues.

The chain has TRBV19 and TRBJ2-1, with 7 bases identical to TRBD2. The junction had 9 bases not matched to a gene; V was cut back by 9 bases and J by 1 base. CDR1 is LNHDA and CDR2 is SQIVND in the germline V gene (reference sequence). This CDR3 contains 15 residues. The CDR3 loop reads CASRRSSGSYNEQFF. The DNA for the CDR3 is TGTGCCAGCCGGCGGTCTAGCGGTTCCTACAATGAGCAGTTCTTC.

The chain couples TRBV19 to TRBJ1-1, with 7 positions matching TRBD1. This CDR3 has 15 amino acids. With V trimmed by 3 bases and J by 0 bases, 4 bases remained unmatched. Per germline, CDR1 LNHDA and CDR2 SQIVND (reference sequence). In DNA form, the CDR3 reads TGTGCCAGTAGTATGAGGGACAGAATGAACACTGAAGCTTTCTTT. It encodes CASSMRDRMNTEAFF.

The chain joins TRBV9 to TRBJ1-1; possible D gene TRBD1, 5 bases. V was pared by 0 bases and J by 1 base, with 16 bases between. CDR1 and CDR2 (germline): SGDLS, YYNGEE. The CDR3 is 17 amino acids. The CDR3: CASSVAGPGSGNTEAFF. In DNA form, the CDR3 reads TGTGCCAGCAGCGTAGCTGGGCCAGGGTCAGGGAACACTGAAGCTTTCTTT.

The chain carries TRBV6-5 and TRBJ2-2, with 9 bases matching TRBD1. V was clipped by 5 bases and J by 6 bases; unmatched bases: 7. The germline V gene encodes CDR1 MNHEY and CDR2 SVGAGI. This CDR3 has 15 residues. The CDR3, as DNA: TGTGCCAGCAGTGCACAGGGGGCTTTATCCGGGGAGCTGTTTTTT. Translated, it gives CASSAQGALSGELFF.